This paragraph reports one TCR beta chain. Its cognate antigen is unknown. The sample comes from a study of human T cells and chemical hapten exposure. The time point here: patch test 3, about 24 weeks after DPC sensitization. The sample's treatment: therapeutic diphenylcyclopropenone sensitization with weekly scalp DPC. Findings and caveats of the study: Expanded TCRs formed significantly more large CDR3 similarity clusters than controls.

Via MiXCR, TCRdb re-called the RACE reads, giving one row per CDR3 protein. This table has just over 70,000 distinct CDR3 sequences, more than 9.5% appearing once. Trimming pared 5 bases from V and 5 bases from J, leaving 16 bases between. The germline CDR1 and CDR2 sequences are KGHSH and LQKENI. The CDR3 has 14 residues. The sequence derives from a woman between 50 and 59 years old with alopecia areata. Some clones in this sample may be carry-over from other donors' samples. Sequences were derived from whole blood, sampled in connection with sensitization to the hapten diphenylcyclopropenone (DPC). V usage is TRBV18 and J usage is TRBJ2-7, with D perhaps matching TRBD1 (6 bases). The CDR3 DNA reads TGTGCCAGCTCATCCCAACAGGGTTGGAACGAGCAGTACTTC. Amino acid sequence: CASSSQQGWNEQYF. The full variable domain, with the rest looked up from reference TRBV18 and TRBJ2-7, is NAGVMQNPRHLVRRRGQEARLRCSPMKGHSHVYWYRQLPEEGLKFMVYLQKENIIDESGMPKERFSAEFPKEGPSILRIQQVVRGDSAAYFCASSSQQGWNEQYFGPGTRLTVT.